This TCR beta chain was sequenced during a study of blood T cell repertoires in COVID-19 (dated by TCRdb to about 2020). Broadly, across the study: The collaborator samples originated in the United States, Italy and Spain and spanned the acute and convalescent phases of COVID-19. The material from the prospective study consisted of cDNA or gDNA derived from T cells, B-cell-depleted T cells, or PBMCs. Deeply sampled blood TCRbeta repertoires from subjects exposed to, actively infected with, or recovered from COVID-19 were included in the dataset. The repertoires were released in a freely available public database intended as a resource for research on the immune response to SARS-CoV-2. The samples were drawn from two sources: the first 160 participants of the ongoing ImmuneRACE study, and 950 to 1,500 subjects contributed by 6 global collaborators. Sample metadata almost always included a de-identified subject ID, COVID-19 status, age in years and sex. Where available, HLA class I and class II types were taken from metadata supplied by the sample provider and were not determined by assay-based typing.

TCRbeta CDR3 regions were amplified from genomic DNA using the immunoSEQ Assay, a bias-controlled multiplex PCR. Concerning the study's data processing: The number of nucleated cells in each sample was estimated from the amplification of reference gene primers within the assay. To quantify the absolute abundance of each unique TCRbeta CDR3 rearrangement, sequence reads were collapsed and filtered. For each sample, productive Simpson clonality was calculated as the square root of Simpson's diversity index across productive rearrangements. The table comes from immuneACCESS by way of TCRdb, which keeps in-frame sequences with V and J called. Part of the clones is missing from these tables; in studies checked, under half for an unresolved V gene and the rest for unknown reasons. V and J calls and clone size are given by that table; D and trimming were obtained from the DNA. Counted in this sample were hundreds of thousands of clones; around 80% of them appeared once. The leading ten clones occupy around 5.4% of the sample.

As for this clone: Its cognate antigen has yet to be identified. One base away there is no much larger clone; base qualities are not given.

The CDR3 contains 13 residues, cysteine and phenylalanine counted. The kept DNA is CDR3 alone, 39 bases in frame from the first base. CDR1 and CDR2 are read off the germline V gene as MDHEN and SYDVKM. V is shortened by 3 bases, J by 13 bases, and the region joining them spans 16 bases. Collaborating institutions collected whole blood in K2EDTA tubes following their own protocols. For TCRbeta analysis, collaborators shipped samples in one of three forms: frozen whole blood, isolated PBMCs, or DNA extracted from either of those sample types. What the authors observed across the whole study: The amount of clinical and demographic metadata varied by source and participant and was provided uncurated.

The rearrangement joined TRBV28 to TRBJ1-3; matching of 6 bases hints at TRBD1 as the D gene. This TCR came from a man older than 75 with acute or convalescent COVID-19. Input material: peripheral blood. The sequence in DNA is TGTGCCAGCAGTTTCCAGGGGACGCCGGGTATATATTTT. This encodes CASSFQGTPGIYF.